These 13 T cell receptor beta chains were all obtained from the same sample, sequenced in a study of immune heterogeneity within non-small cell lung tumors. Multiplex PCR employing 32 V and 13 J primers generated amplicons of the TCR beta CDR3. TCRdb called the multiplex PCR reads again in MiXCR, with one record for every CDR3 protein. The table has under 35,000 distinct CDR3 sequences, more than 25% seen once. For each sample, template was around 600 ng of bulk tumor genomic DNA. Several spatially distant biopsies were obtained per primary tumor intraoperatively. These patients got curative surgery after being newly diagnosed with untreated non-small cell lung cancer. Input material: lung tumor tissue. The origin of the receptors is a man in his forties with non-small cell lung cancer.

This clonotype was recorded at least ten times. The V gene is TRBV6-1, the J gene TRBJ1-2, with 7 bases fitting TRBD1. The germline CDR1 and CDR2 sequences are MNHNS and SASEGT. The CDR3 length is 12 residues. J was trimmed by 7 bases and V by 7 bases; bases with no gene match: 6. The chain's CDR3 is CASMTTGLGYTF. The DNA for the CDR3 is TGTGCCAGCATGACGACAGGGCTTGGCTACACCTTC.

This clonotype came up many times. The V and J genes are TRBV20-1 and TRBJ2-3; D remains unclear. Per germline, CDR1 DFQATT and CDR2 SNEGSKA (reference sequence). This CDR3 spans 13 amino acids. V shed 3 bases and J shed 2 bases, with 9 bases lying between them. The CDR3: CSASGNPTDTQYF. DNA for the CDR3: TGCAGTGCTAGTGGGAATCCCACAGATACGCAGTATTTT.

A word on this clonotype: This sequence may be a read error, since a much larger clone differs from it by one base. The gene calls are TRBV30 and TRBJ2-7; 8 bases match TRBD2. The V segment lost 2 bases and the J segment 1 base; nucleotides outside the gene matches: 13. This CDR3 region has 17 residues. Germline lookup yields CDR1 GTSNPN and CDR2 SVGIG (reference sequence). The DNA of the CDR3 is TGTGCCTGGAGTCCCCTGACTAGCGTAGGCCTTTCCTACGAGCAGTACTTC. Its translation is CAWSPLTSVGLSYEQYF.

This sequence joins TRBV11-3 and TRBJ1-1; TRBD1 might be the D (6 bases). Germline V gene lookup returns CDR1 SGHNT and CDR2 YENEEA. Deletions cut 5 bases from V and 0 bases from J, with 13 bases between. There are 15 residues in the CDR3. CDR3 bases: TGTGCCAGCAGCACCGCCGGGACAATGAACACTGAAGCTTTCTTT. This codes for CASSTAGTMNTEAFF. Full variable domain (outside the CDR3, taken from reference TRBV11-3 and TRBJ1-1): EAGVVQSPRYKIIEKKQPVAFWCNPISGHNTLYWYLQNLGQGPELLIRYENEEAVDDSQLPKDRFSAERLKGVDSTLKIQPAELGDSAVYLCASSTAGTMNTEAFFGQGTRLTVV.

This clonotype was detected many times. V and J are TRBV20-1 and TRBJ2-1, with D uncertain. Deletions cut 3 bases from V and 5 bases from J, with 2 bases between. The CDR3 runs to 10 residues. The V gene's germline CDR1 is DFQATT and CDR2 SNEGSKA (reference sequence). In DNA form, the CDR3 reads TGCAGTGCTAGGGACAATGAGCAGTTCTTC. Translated: CSARDNEQFF.

This clonotype was recorded a few times. Compared with germline, one end of the junction differs, possibly owing to a read error. In nucleotides, the CDR3 is TGTTCCAGTAGTACCCCGGGACTAGCGGGAGGAGAGACCCAGTACTTC. Amino acid sequence: CSSSTPGLAGGETQYF. The V and J genes are TRBV19 and TRBJ2-5; 15 bases agree with TRBD2. Germline V gene data show CDR1 as LNHDA and CDR2 as SQIVND (reference sequence). The CDR3 loop spans 16 amino acids. Full variable domain (rest looked up from reference TRBV19 and TRBJ2-5): DGGITQSPKYLFRKEGQNVTLSCEQNLNHDAMYWYRQDPGQGLRLIYYSQIVNDFQKGDIAEGYSVSREKKESFPLTVTSAQKNPTAFYLCSSSTPGLAGGETQYFGPGTRLLVL.

This clonotype was detected many times. The V call is TRBV7-8, the J call TRBJ2-7; D is unclear. Germline CDR1 reads SGHVS; CDR2 reads FQNEAQ. The ends were cut back, 2 bases at V and 3 bases at J, with 8 bases in the middle. This CDR3 has 13 residues. The CDR3, as DNA: TGTGCCAGCAGCTTAACAGAGAACTACGAGCAGTACTTC. Its translation is CASSLTENYEQYF.

This sequence joins TRBV5-1 and TRBJ2-3; TRBD1 aligns across 8 bases. Per the germline V gene, CDR1 is SGHRS and CDR2 is YFSETQ. There are 17 residues in the CDR3. V was clipped by 4 bases and J by 3 bases; unmatched bases: 13. CDR3 protein: CASSTPYGTGRTDTQYF. The CDR3 DNA follows: TGCGCCAGCAGCACCCCTTACGGGACAGGAAGGACAGATACGCAGTATTTT.

This clonotype was observed a single time. A much larger clone lies one base from this, so it may be a read error. The V gene is TRBV14, the J gene TRBJ2-2; 14 bases agree with TRBD2. CDR3 length: 19 amino acids. Trimming removed 7 bases from V and 8 bases from J; junction bases left unmatched: 18. Germline-derived CDR1 and CDR2 are SGHDN and FVKESK. The CDR3 bases are TGTGCCAGCATCAAAAAACCGGGACTAGCGGGAGCCCTTACAGGGGAGCTGTTTTTT. It codes for CASIKKPGLAGALTGELFF.

This clonotype was detected many times. The chain carries TRBV19 and TRBJ1-2, with TRBD1 as a possible D gene (5 bases). V was pared by 5 bases and J by 8 bases, with 15 bases between. CDR3 length equals 13 residues. The germline V gene has CDR1 LNHDA and CDR2 SQIVND (reference sequence). DNA for the CDR3: TGTGCCAGTAGTGCCAGGGAATCGGTCGGCTACACCTTC. Its translation is CASSARESVGYTF.

The genes are TRBV2 and TRBJ2-1; 9 bases align to TRBD1. CDR1 is SNHLY, CDR2 FYNNEI, per germline. The CDR3 runs to 14 residues. J lost 6 bases, V lost 5 bases, and 5 bases had no gene match. CDR3 protein: CASSYLTGGNEQFF. For the CDR3, the DNA is TGTGCCAGCAGTTACCTGACAGGGGGCAATGAGCAGTTCTTC.

The V call is TRBV9, the J call TRBJ1-4; tentatively, D is TRBD1 (5 bases). The CDR3 sequence is 16 residues long. Looked up from germline, CDR1 is SGDLS and CDR2 is YYNGEE. V lost 0 bases, J lost 1 base, and 10 bases lay in between. As DNA, the CDR3 is TGTGCCAGCAGCGTAGCCCCAGGGAGAACTAATGAAAAACTGTTTTTT. Translated, it gives CASSVAPGRTNEKLFF.

This clonotype came up many times. Germline is not matched at one junction end, which may reflect a read error. The chain links TRBV4-1 to TRBJ2-3; D remains unclear. This CDR3 region has 11 residues. Germline V CDR1 and CDR2: MGHRA, YSYEKL. CDR3 protein: CASSQDDVLFF. In DNA form, the CDR3 reads TGCGCCAGCAGCCAAGACGACGTCCTATTTTTT.